One sample yielded the 8 T cell receptor beta chains listed below, sequenced in a study of cytomegalovirus exposure and HLA in healthy donors. PCR amplification relied on 60 Vbeta primers (plus 13 Jbeta primers). Clones were read by immunoSEQ multiplex PCR, and TCRdb kept only the in-frame ones, dropping some. The sample records about 100,000 clones, roughly 77% being singletons. What was sequenced was PBMCs. Receptors were obtained from a woman aged 50 to 60 in good health and CMV-seropositive.

This clone was seen a handful of times. The V and J genes are TRBV11-2 and TRBJ2-7, with 9 bases matching TRBD2. V lost 3 bases to trimming and J lost 7 bases; unmatched junction nucleotides: 7. The CDR3 is 14 amino acids. The V gene's germline CDR1 is SGHAT and CDR2 FQNNGV. CDR3 sequence: CASSFGELAGEQYF. The CDR3 DNA follows: TGTGCCAGCAGCTTCGGGGAGCTAGCGGGAGAGCAGTACTTC.

This clone showed up just a few times. The gene calls are TRBV7-3 and TRBJ1-1; D perhaps matches TRBD1 (5 bases). From germline, CDR1 is SGHTA and CDR2 FQGTGA. The CDR3 is 13 amino acids. Deletions cut 5 bases from V and 11 bases from J, with 18 bases between. The CDR3 is CASSPRRGERAFF. CDR3 DNA sequence: TGTGCCAGCAGCCCCAGGCGGGGGGAGAGGGCTTTCTTT.

This chain links TRBV14 with TRBJ1-3; a weak D match, TRBD1 (6 bases). The CDR3 consists of 16 residues. Trimming pared 4 bases from V and 0 bases from J, leaving 13 bases between. CDR1 is SGHDN, CDR2 FVKESK, per germline. The CDR3 region is CASSLGQYGSGNTIYF. CDR3 bases: TGTGCCAGCAGCCTAGGACAGTACGGCTCTGGAAACACCATATATTTT. Looking up the rest from reference TRBV14 and TRBJ1-3 gives the full variable domain: EAGVTQFPSHSVIEKGQTVTLRCDPISGHDNLYWYRRVMGKEIKFLLHFVKESKQDESGMPNNRFLAERTGGTYSTLKVQPAELEDSGVYFCASSLGQYGSGNTIYFGEGSWLTVV.

The V and J genes are TRBV25-1 and TRBJ1-2; TRBD1 is a possible D gene (6 bases). CDR1 is MGHDK and CDR2 is SYGVNS in the germline V gene. V was shortened by 2 bases and J by 8 bases, with 9 bases between the two germline ends. CDR3 length: 12 residues. The chain's CDR3 is CASSEQGIGYTF. The CDR3 DNA is TGTGCCAGCAGTGAACAGGGGATCGGCTACACCTTC.

V and J are TRBV10-1 and TRBJ2-4; no definite D call. The germline V gene has CDR1 WNHNN and CDR2 SYGVQD (reference sequence). Trimming pared 6 bases from V and 11 bases from J, leaving 11 bases between. The CDR3 extends over 11 amino acids. The CDR3 nucleotides read TGCGCCAGCAGCGCTACGAGTTTTCAGTACTTC. Its translation: CASSATSFQYF.

V is TRBV12-5 and J is TRBJ2-5; 10 bases are a match to TRBD2. The V gene's germline CDR1 is LGHNT and CDR2 FRNRAP. The CDR3 is 16 amino acids. Unmatched junction bases numbered 5, after V lost 0 bases and J lost 4 bases. Written as DNA, the CDR3 is TGTGCTAGTGGTTTGGTACCTCTAGCGGGAGTAGAGACCCAGTACTTC. Protein sequence: CASGLVPLAGVETQYF.

The sample holds a few counts of this clone. The chain recombines TRBV14 with TRBJ1-2; 8 bases match TRBD1. Germline CDR1 and CDR2: SGHDN and FVKESK. V shed 4 bases, J shed 5 bases, and the junction held 3 bases outside the gene matches. This CDR3 spans 13 amino acids. CDR3 region: CASSRTGTYGYTF. CDR3 bases: TGTGCCAGCAGCCGGACAGGGACGTATGGCTACACCTTC.

The CDR3 nucleotides are TGTGCCAGCAGCTTGGACGGGGTTAACGTCCTGACTTTC. Its translation: CASSLDGVNVLTF. This chain connects TRBV11-3 to TRBJ2-6; a weak D match, TRBD2 (5 bases). Germline V gene lookup returns CDR1 SGHNT and CDR2 YENEEA. Trimming cost V 3 bases and J 10 bases, with 10 bases left between them. This CDR3 has 13 amino acids.